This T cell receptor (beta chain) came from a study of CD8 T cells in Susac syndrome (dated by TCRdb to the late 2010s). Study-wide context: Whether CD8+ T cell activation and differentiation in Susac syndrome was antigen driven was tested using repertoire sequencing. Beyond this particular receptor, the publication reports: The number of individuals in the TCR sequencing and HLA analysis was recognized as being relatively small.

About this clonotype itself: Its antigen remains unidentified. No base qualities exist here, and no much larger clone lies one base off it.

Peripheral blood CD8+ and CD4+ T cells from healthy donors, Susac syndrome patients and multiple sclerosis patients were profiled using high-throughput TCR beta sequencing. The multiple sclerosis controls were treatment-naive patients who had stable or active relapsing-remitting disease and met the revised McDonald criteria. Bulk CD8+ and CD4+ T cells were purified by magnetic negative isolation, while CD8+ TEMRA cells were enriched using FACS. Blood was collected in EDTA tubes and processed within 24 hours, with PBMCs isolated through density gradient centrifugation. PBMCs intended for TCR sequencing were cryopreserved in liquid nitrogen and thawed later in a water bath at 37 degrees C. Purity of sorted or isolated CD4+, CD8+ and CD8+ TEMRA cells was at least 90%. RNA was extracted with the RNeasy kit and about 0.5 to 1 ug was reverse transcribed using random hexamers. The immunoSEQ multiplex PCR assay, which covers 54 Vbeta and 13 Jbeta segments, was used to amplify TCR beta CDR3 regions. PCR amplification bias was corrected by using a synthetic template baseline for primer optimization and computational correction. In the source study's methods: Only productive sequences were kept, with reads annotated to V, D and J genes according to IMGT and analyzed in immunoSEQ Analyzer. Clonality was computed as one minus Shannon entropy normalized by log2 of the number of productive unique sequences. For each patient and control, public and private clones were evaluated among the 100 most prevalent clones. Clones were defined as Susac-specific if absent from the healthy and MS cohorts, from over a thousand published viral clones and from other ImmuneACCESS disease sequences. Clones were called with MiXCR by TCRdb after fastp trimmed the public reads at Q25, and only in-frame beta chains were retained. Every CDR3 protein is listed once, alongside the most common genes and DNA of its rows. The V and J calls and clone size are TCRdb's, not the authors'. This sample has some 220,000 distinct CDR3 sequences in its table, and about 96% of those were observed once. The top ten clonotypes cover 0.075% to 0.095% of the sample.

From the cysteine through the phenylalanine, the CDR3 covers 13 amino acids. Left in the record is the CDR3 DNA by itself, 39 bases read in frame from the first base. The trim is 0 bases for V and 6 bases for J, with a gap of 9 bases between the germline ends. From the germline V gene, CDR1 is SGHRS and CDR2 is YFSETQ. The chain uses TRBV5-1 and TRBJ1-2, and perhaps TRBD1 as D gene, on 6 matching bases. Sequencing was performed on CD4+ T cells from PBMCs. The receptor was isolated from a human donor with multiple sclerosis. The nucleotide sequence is TGCGCCAGCAGCTTGGGTCCAGGGGATGGCTACACCTTC. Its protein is CASSLGPGDGYTF.